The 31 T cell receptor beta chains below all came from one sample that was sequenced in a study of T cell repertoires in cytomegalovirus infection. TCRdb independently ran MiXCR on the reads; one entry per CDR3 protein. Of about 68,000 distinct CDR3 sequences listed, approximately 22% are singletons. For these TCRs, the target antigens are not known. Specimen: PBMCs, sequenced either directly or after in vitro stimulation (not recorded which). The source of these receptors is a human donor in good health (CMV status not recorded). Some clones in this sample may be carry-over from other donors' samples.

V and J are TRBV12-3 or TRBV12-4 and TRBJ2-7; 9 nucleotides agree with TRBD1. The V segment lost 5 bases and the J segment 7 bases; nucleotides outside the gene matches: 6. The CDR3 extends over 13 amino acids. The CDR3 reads CASSGQGKGEQYV. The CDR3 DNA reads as TGTGCCAGCAGTGGACAGGGGAAGGGAGAGCAGTACGTC.

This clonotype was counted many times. CDR3 coding DNA: TGTGCCAGCAGCTTACCCCCCATGAACACTGAAGCTTTCTTT. It is translated as CASSLPPMNTEAFF. The chain carries TRBV7-6 and TRBJ1-1; D ambiguous. CDR1 and CDR2 (germline): SGHVS, FNYEAQ. V lost 2 bases and J 0 bases, leaving 7 bases between the germline ends. This CDR3 region has 14 residues.

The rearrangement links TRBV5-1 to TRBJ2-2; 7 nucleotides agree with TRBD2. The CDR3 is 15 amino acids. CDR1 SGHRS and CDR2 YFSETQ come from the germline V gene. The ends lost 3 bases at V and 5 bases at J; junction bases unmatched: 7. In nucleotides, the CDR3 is TGCGCCAGCAGCTCCGGACTAGTTGGGACCGGGGAGCTGTTTTTT. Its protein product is CASSSGLVGTGELFF. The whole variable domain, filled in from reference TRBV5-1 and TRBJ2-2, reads KAGVTQTPRYLIKTRGQQVTLSCSPISGHRSVSWYQQTPGQGLQFLFEYFSETQRNKGNFPGRFSGRQFSNSRSEMNVSTLELGDSALYLCASSSGLVGTGELFFGEGSRLTVL.

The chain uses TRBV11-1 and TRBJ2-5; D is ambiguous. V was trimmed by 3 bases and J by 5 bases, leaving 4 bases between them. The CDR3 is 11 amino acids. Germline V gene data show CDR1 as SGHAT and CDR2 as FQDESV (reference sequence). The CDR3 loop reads CASSFWETQYF. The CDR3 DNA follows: TGTGCCAGCAGCTTTTGGGAGACCCAGTACTTC.

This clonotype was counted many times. The CDR3 sequence: CASTGTSGNSYEQYF. The CDR3 coding sequence is TGTGCCAGCACCGGGACTAGCGGGAACTCCTACGAGCAGTACTTC. The chain carries TRBV12-3 or TRBV12-4 and TRBJ2-7, with TRBD2 matching over 13 bases. Germline trimming cut 7 bases from V and 0 bases from J; bases unmatched to any gene: 3. CDR3 length: 15 residues.

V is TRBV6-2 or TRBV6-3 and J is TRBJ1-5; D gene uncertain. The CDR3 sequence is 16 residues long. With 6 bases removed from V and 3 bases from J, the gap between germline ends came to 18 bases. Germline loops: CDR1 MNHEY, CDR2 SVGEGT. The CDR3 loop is CASRGYEKVPNQPQHF. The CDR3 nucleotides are TGTGCCAGCAGGGGTTACGAGAAAGTACCCAATCAGCCCCAGCATTTT.

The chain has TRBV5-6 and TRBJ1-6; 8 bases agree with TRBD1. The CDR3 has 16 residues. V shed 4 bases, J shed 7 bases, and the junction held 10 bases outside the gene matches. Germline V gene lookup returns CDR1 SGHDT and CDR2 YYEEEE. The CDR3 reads CASSGDRLFGNSPLHF. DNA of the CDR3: TGTGCCAGCAGCGGGGACAGGTTGTTCGGGAATTCACCCCTCCACTTT.

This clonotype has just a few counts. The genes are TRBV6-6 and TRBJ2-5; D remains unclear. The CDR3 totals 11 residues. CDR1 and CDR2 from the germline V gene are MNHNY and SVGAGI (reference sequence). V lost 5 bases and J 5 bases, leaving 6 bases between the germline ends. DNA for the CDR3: TGTGCCAGCAGTGATCCGGAGACCCAGTACTTC. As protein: CASSDPETQYF.

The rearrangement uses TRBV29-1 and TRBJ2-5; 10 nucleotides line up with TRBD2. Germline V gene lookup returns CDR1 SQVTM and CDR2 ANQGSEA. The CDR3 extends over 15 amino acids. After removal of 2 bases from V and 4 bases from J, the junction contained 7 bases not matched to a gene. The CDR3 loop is CSVEFRLAGVETQYF. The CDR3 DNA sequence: TGCAGCGTTGAATTTAGGCTAGCGGGAGTAGAGACCCAGTACTTC.

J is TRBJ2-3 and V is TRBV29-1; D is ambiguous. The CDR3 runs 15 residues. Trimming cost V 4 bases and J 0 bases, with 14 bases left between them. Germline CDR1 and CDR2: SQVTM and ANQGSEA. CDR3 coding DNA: TGCAGCGTTGGCGTTGGGGTTTTGAGCACAGATACGCAGTATTTT. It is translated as CSVGVGVLSTDTQYF.

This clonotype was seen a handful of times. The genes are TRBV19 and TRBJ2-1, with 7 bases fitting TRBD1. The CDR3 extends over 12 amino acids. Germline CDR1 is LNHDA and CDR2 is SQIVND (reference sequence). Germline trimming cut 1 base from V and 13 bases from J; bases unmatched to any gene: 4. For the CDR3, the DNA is TGTGCCAGTAGTATAGTCGGGACAGTTCAGTTCTTC. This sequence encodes CASSIVGTVQFF.

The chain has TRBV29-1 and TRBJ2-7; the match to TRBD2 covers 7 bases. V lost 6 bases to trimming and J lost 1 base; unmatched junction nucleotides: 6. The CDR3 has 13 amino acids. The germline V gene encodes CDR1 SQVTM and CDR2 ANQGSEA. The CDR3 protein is CSVFSGSSYEQYF. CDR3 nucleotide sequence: TGCAGCGTATTTAGCGGGTCTTCCTACGAGCAGTACTTC.

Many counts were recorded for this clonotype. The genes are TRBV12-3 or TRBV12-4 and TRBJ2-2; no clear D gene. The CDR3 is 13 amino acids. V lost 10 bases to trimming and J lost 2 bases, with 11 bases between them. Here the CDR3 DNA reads TGTGCCACACAACCTATAAACACCGGGGAGCTGTTTTTT. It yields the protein CATQPINTGELFF.

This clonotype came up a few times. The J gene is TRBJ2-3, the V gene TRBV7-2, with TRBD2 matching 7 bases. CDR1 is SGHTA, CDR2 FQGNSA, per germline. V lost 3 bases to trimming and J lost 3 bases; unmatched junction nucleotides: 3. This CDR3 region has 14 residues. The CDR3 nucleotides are TGTGCCAGCAGCTTTCTAGCGGATACAGATACGCAGTATTTT. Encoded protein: CASSFLADTDTQYF. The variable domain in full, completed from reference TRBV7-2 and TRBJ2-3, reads GAGVSQSPSNKVTEKGKDVELRCDPISGHTALYWYRQSLGQGLEFLIYFQGNSAPDKSGLPSDRFSAERTGGSVSTLTIQRTQQEDSAVYLCASSFLADTDTQYFGPGTRLTVL.

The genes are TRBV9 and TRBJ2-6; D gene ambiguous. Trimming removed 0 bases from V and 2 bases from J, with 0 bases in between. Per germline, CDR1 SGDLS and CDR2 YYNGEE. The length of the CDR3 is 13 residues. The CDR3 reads CASSVAGANVLTF. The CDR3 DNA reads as TGTGCCAGCAGCGTAGCTGGGGCCAACGTCCTGACTTTC.

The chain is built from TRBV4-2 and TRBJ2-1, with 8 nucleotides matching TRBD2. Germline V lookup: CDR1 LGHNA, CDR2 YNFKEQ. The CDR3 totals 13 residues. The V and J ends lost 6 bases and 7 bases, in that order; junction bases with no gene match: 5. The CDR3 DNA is TGTGCCAGCAGGGAGGCTAGCGGGAATGAGCAGTTCTTC. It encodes CASREASGNEQFF.

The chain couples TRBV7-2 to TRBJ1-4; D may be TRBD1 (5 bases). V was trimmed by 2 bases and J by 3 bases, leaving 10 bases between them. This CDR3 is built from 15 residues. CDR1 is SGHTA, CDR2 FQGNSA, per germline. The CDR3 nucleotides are TGTGCCAGCAGCTTATGGCAGGGCCCTAATGAAAAACTGTTTTTT. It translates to CASSLWQGPNEKLFF.

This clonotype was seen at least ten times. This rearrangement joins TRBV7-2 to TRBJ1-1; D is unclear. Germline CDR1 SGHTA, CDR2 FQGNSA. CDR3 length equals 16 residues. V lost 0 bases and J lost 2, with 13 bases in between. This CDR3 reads CASSLALSRPNTEAFF. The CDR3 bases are TGTGCCAGCAGCTTAGCGCTATCACGGCCAAACACTGAAGCTTTCTTT.

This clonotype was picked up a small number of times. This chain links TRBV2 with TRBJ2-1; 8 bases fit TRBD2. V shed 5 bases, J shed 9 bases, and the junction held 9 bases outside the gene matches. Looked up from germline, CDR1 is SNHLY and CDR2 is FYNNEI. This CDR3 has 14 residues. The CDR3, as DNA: TGTGCCAGCAGTTCTTCCGGGACTAGGTTTGAGCAGTTCTTC. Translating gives CASSSSGTRFEQFF.

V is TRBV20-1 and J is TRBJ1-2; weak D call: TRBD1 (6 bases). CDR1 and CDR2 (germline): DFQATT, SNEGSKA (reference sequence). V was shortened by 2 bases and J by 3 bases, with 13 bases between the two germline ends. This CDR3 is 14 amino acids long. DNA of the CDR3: TGCAGTGCTAGAAACTACAGGGCGGACTATGGCTACACCTTC. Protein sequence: CSARNYRADYGYTF.

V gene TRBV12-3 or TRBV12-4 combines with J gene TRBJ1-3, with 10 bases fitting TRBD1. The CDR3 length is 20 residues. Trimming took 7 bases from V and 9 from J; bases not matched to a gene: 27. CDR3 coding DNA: TGTGCCAGCAAACCGGGACAGGGGAGCTACCGTGGAGGATCTGGCAGCACCATATATTTT. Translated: CASKPGQGSYRGGSGSTIYF.

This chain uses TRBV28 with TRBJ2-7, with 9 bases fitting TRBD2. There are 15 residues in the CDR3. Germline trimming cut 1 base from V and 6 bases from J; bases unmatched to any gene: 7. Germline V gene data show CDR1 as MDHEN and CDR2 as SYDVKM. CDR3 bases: TGTGCCAGCAGTTTATCGGCTAGCGGGACCCTCGAGCAGTACTTC. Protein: CASSLSASGTLEQYF.

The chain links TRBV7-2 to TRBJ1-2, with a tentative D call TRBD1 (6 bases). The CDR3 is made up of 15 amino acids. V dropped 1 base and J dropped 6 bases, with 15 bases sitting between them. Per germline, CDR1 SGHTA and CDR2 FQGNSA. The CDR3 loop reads CASSLVPGEPNGYTF. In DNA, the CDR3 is TGTGCCAGCAGCTTAGTCCCAGGGGAACCTAATGGCTACACCTTC.

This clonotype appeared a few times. The DNA for the CDR3 is TGTGCCAGCAGTCTACAGGGCTATAGCAATCAGCCCCAGCATTTT. Protein: CASSLQGYSNQPQHF. The chain links TRBV28 to TRBJ1-5, with TRBD1 as a possible D gene (6 bases). Germline CDR1 and CDR2: MDHEN and SYDVKM. Trimming removed 5 bases at V and 0 bases at J, with 11 bases between. The CDR3 length is 15 residues.

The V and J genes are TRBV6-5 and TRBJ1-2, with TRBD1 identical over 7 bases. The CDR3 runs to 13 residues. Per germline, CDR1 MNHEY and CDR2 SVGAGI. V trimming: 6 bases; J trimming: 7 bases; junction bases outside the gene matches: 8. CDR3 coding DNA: TGTGCCAGCAGCTCTACCTACAGGGGTGGCTACACCTTC. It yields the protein CASSSTYRGGYTF.

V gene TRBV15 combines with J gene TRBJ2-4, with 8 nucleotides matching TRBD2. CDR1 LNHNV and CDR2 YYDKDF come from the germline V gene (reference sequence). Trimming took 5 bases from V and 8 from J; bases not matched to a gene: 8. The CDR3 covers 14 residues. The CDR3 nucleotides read TGTGCCACCAGCGGTACTACCGGGAGGGACATTCAGTACTTC. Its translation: CATSGTTGRDIQYF. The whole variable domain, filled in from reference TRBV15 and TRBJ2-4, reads DAMVIQNPRYQVTQFGKPVTLSCSQTLNHNVMYWYQQKSSQAPKLLFHYYDKDFNNEADTPDNFQSRRPNTSFCFLDIRSPGLGDTAMYLCATSGTTGRDIQYFGAGTRLSVL.

The CDR3 loop is CASSQDDRGSEKLFF. Written as DNA, the CDR3 is TGTGCCAGCAGCCAAGATGACAGGGGGAGTGAAAAACTGTTTTTT. J is TRBJ1-4 and V is TRBV4-2; 9 nucleotides line up with TRBD1. CDR1 and CDR2 from the germline V gene are LGHNA and YNFKEQ. This CDR3 is 15 amino acids long. With 0 bases clipped from V and 7 bases from J, the junction kept 3 bases outside the gene matches.

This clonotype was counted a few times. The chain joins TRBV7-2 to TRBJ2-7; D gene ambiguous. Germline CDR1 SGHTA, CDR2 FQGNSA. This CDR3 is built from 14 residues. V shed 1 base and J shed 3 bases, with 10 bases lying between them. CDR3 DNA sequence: TGTGCCAGCAGCTTAGGAGTTAACGACTACGAGCAGTACTTC. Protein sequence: CASSLGVNDYEQYF.

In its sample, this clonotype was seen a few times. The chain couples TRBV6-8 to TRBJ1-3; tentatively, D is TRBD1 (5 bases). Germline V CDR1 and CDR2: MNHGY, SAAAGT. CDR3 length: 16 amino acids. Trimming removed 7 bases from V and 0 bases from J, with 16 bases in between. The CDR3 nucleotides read TGTGCCAGCACCCCTACAGGAGCCACCTCTGGAAACACCATATATTTT. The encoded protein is CASTPTGATSGNTIYF.

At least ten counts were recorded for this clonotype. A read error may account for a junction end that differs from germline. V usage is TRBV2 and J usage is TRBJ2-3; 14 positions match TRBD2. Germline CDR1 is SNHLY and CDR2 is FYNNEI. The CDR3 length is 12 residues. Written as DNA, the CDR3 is TGTGCCAGCAGAACCGGGACTAGCGGGAGACTTTTT. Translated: CASRTGTSGRLF.

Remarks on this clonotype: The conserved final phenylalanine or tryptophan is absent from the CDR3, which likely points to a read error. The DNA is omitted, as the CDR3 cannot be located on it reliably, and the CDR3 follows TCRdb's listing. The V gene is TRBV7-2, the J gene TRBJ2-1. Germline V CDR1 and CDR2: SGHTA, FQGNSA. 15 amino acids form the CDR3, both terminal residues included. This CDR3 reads CASSRSGSSYNEHFV.